What follows describes a single TCR beta chain. TCRdb keeps only in-frame clones here, not all; method: immunoSEQ multiplex PCR. Here the sample spans fewer than 250,000 clones, about 89% being singletons. This sample stems from a study of blood T cell repertoires in COVID-19. For the study at large: COVID-19 samples collected from the United States, Italy and Spain covered acute and convalescent phases. PBMCs, B-cell-depleted T cells, or T cells were the source of the cDNA or gDNA that made up the material.

Germline values: CDR1 SGHRS, CDR2 YFSETQ. Trimming cost V 0 bases and J 0 bases, with 7 bases left between them. CDR3 length: 15 residues. The clonotype comes from a woman aged 55-75 years who had recovered from COVID-19. Sequencing was done on a sample of peripheral blood. This rearrangement joins TRBV5-1 to TRBJ1-3; maybe TRBD1 (5 bases). The CDR3 region has the DNA TGCGCCAGCAGCTTGGACAGGATCTCTGGAAACACCATATATTTT. Translated, it gives CASSLDRISGNTIYF.